The rows below give T cell receptor beta chains drawn from one sample of a study of somatic mutations in cytotoxic T cells in rheumatoid arthritis. The repertoire was sequenced with immunoSEQ multiplex PCR; TCRdb's copy has only in-frame clones and lacks some. This table has about 20,000 clones, about nine tenths appearing once. The sequenced sample consisted of CD8+ T cells sorted from blood. All receptors come from a man aged 35 to 55 in good health. Each CDR3 is given with its conserved first and last residue. A D gene is named only where the DNA matches it firmly. Clone size is shown for a subset of rows, as once, few, many or a class of expanded clone.

j_call v_call d_call clone_size cdr3_aa cdr3_nt
TRBJ2-4 TRBV10-3 TRBD1 NA CAISPGQGARGNIQYF TGTGCCATCAGCCCCGGACAGGGGGCGCGGGGAAACATTCAGTACTTC
TRBJ1-1 TRBV2 NA NA CASSEAQLGHLNTEAFF TGTGCCAGCAGTGAGGCACAGTTGGGACACTTGAACACTGAAGCTTTCTTT
TRBJ2-1 TRBV7-3 NA NA CASSLSAFSNEQFF TGTGCCAGCAGCTTAAGCGCTTTTAGCAATGAGCAGTTCTTC
TRBJ2-7 TRBV27 TRBD1 NA CASSLRDRRSYEQYF TGTGCCAGCAGTCTCCGGGACAGGCGCTCCTACGAGCAGTACTTC
TRBJ1-5 TRBV11-2 TRBD1 NA CASSQGTGVDQPQHF TGTGCCAGCAGCCAAGGGACAGGGGTCGATCAGCCCCAGCATTTT
TRBJ2-1 TRBV2 NA NA CASSVPGRGPYNEQFF TGTGCCAGCAGTGTACCGGGACGGGGACCTTACAATGAGCAGTTCTTC
TRBJ2-1 TRBV25-1 TRBD2 NA CASSEPTVAGVDEQFF TGTGCCAGCAGTGAGCCTACAGTAGCGGGTGTAGATGAGCAGTTCTTC
TRBJ1-2 TRBV5-1 NA once CASSLLRGNYGYTF TGCGCCAGCAGCCTCCTCCGCGGGAACTATGGCTACACCTTC
TRBJ2-7 TRBV2 NA NA CASLGGGTGYEQYF TGTGCCAGCCTCGGAGGAGGGACGGGGTACGAGCAGTACTTC
TRBJ2-1 TRBV18 NA NA CASSPPGGTDSYNEQFF TGTGCCAGCTCACCACCGGGCGGGACAGACTCCTACAATGAGCAGTTCTTC
TRBJ1-2 TRBV27 NA NA CASSYKVASNYGYTF TGTGCCAGCAGCTACAAGGTGGCTTCAAACTATGGCTACACCTTC
TRBJ1-2 TRBV13 NA NA CASSSGQNNNYGYTF TGTGCCAGCAGCTCCGGACAGAACAATAACTATGGCTACACCTTC
TRBJ1-5 TRBV6-6 TRBD1 NA CASSTTSGGPPAQHF TGTGCCAGCAGTACAACCTCAGGGGGCCCTCCGGCCCAGCATTTT
TRBJ1-1 TRBV19 NA NA CASSLGDSSTEAFF TGTGCCAGTAGTCTAGGGGACTCTAGCACTGAAGCTTTCTTT
TRBJ2-3 TRBV28 NA NA CASSLGDSTDTQYF TGTGCCAGCAGTCTCGGGGACAGCACAGATACGCAGTATTTT
TRBJ1-1 TRBV7-2 TRBD1 once CASSLARGPTEAFF TGTGCCAGCAGCTTAGCGAGGGGGCCCACTGAAGCTTTCTTT
TRBJ1-1 TRBV28 NA NA CASTGGSAEAFF TGTGCCAGCACGGGGGGTTCCGCTGAAGCTTTCTTT